These 12 T cell receptor beta chains were sequenced from one sample in a study of cytomegalovirus exposure and HLA in healthy donors. With 60 Vbeta and 13 Jbeta primers, the PCR was carried out. Generated by immunoSEQ multiplex PCR, the TCRdb table keeps only in-frame clones and is missing some. Of approximately 190,000 clones listed, about 70% are singletons. Source material: PBMCs. These receptors were taken from a woman aged 25 to 39 in good health and CMV-seronegative.

The chain is built from TRBV19 and TRBJ2-5; D is unclear. The J call may be incorrect, as the DNA end agrees better with TRBJ2-7. This CDR3 comprises 13 residues. Germline V gene lookup returns CDR1 LNHDA and CDR2 SQIVND (reference sequence). CDR3 sequence reads: CASKQLGSYEQYF. The CDR3 DNA reads as TGTGCCAGTAAGCAATTGGGCTCCTACGAGCAGTACTTC.

The chain carries TRBV28 and TRBJ1-2, with 7 bases fitting TRBD1. Germline CDR1 reads MDHEN; CDR2 reads SYDVKM. CDR3 size: 15 residues. V dropped 6 bases and J dropped 2; count of bases not matched to a gene: 9. The CDR3 nucleotides read TGTGCCAGCAGAGTCAGGGGGGATTTGAACTATGGCTACACCTTC. This encodes CASRVRGDLNYGYTF.

CDR3 nucleotides: TGTGCCAGCAGCTTCTACTCTAGCGACAATGAGCAGTTCTTC. As protein: CASSFYSSDNEQFF. The chain uses TRBV7-3 and TRBJ2-1; tentatively, D is TRBD2 (6 bases). V lost 3 bases, J lost 5 bases, and 11 bases lay in between. Germline CDR1 and CDR2: SGHTA and FQGTGA. The CDR3 has 14 amino acids.

CDR3 amino acids: CVRSYQLKGANSYEQYF. The CDR3 DNA reads as TGTGTCAGAAGCTACCAGCTTAAAGGGGCCAACTCCTACGAGCAGTACTTC. The V and J genes are TRBV7-5 and TRBJ2-7; the table's D call TRBD1 went unverified against the DNA. TRBV7-5 is labeled a pseudogene. The CDR3 spans 17 residues.

This clone was detected a few times. V and J are TRBV5-1 and TRBJ2-1, with D unresolved. There are 14 residues in the CDR3. Germline CDR1 reads SGHRS; CDR2 reads YFSETQ. The ends were cut back, 0 bases at V and 4 bases at J, with 8 bases in the middle. In DNA, the CDR3 is TGCGCCAGCAGCTTGGCCTCCCAGTACAATGAGCAGTTCTTC. It codes for CASSLASQYNEQFF.

This clone occurred a few times. This rearrangement joins TRBV7-8 to TRBJ2-3, with D possibly TRBD2 on 5 matching bases. Germline loops: CDR1 SGHVS, CDR2 FQNEAQ. V dropped 2 bases and J dropped 2 bases, with 11 bases sitting between them. The CDR3 is made up of 15 amino acids. The CDR3 reads CASSLSGVPTDTQYF. The CDR3 DNA reads TGTGCCAGCAGCTTATCCGGGGTTCCCACAGATACGCAGTATTTT.

This chain connects TRBV6-1 to TRBJ1-6; 8 nucleotides agree with TRBD1. This CDR3 has 13 residues. V lost 6 bases, J lost 10 bases, and 5 bases stayed unmatched. Germline V gives CDR1 MNHNS, CDR2 SASEGT. CDR3 residues: CASRDREGSPLHF. CDR3 in DNA: TGTGCCAGCAGGGACAGGGAAGGATCACCCCTCCACTTT.

This rearrangement joins TRBV11-2 to TRBJ2-7, with D tentatively TRBD1 (5 bases). Per the germline V gene, CDR1 is SGHAT and CDR2 is FQNNGV. The CDR3 runs 13 residues. V was trimmed by 10 bases and J by 1 base, leaving 14 bases between them. This CDR3 is CATSRTRSYEQYF. In DNA, the CDR3 is TGTGCCACCTCACGGACACGATCCTACGAGCAGTACTTC.

The chain links TRBV9 to TRBJ1-1; the D gene is possibly TRBD1 (5 bases). CDR3 length: 15 amino acids. Germline V gives CDR1 SGDLS, CDR2 YYNGEE. V was trimmed by 4 bases and J by 5 bases, leaving 18 bases between them. The CDR3 sequence: CASSPREGMGTEAFF. CDR3 sequence (DNA): TGTGCCAGCAGCCCCCGGGAGGGGATGGGAACTGAAGCTTTCTTT.

This clone was seen only a few times. This chain links TRBV7-8 with TRBJ2-1, with TRBD2 matching 10 bases. Trimming removed 9 bases from V and 5 bases from J; junction bases left unmatched: 10. Germline CDR1 reads SGHVS; CDR2 reads FQNEAQ. This CDR3 contains 15 residues. The CDR3 loop is CASMLIGTSDNEQFF. The DNA for the CDR3 is TGTGCCAGTATGCTAATCGGGACTAGCGACAATGAGCAGTTCTTC.

J is TRBJ2-7 and V is TRBV19; D may be TRBD2 (5 bases). V was clipped by 3 bases and J by 2 bases, with 8 bases between them. CDR1 is LNHDA, CDR2 SQIVND, per germline (reference sequence). CDR3 length: 13 amino acids. The CDR3 here is CASSISRAYEQYF. The CDR3 DNA reads TGTGCCAGTAGTATTTCGAGGGCCTACGAGCAGTACTTC.

The chain is built from TRBV7-2 and TRBJ2-7, with a tentative D call TRBD2 (6 bases). V was shortened by 4 bases and J by 5 bases, with 18 bases between the two germline ends. In germline, CDR1 is SGHTA, CDR2 FQGNSA. This CDR3 has 15 amino acids. Here the CDR3 reads CASSSQPGGSNEQYF. CDR3 nucleotides: TGTGCCAGCAGCTCCCAGCCTGGGGGGAGCAACGAGCAGTACTTC.